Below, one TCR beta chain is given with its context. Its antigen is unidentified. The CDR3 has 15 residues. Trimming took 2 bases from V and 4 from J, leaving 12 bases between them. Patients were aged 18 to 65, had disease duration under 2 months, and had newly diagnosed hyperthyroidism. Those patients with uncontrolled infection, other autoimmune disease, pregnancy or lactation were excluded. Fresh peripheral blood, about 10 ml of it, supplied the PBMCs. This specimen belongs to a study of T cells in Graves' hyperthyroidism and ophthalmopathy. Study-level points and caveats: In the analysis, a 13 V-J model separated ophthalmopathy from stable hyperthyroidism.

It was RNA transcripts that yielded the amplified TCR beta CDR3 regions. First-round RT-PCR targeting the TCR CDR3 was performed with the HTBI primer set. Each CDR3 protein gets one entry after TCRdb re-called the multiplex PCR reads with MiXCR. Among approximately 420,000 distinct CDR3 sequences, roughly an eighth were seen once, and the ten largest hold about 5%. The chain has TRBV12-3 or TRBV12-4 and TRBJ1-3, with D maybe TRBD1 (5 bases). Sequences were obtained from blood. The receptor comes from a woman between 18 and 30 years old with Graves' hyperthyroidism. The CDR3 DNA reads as TGTGCCAGCAGTTTACCCCCGGGACGGGGAAACACCATATATTTT. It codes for CASSLPPGRGNTIYF.